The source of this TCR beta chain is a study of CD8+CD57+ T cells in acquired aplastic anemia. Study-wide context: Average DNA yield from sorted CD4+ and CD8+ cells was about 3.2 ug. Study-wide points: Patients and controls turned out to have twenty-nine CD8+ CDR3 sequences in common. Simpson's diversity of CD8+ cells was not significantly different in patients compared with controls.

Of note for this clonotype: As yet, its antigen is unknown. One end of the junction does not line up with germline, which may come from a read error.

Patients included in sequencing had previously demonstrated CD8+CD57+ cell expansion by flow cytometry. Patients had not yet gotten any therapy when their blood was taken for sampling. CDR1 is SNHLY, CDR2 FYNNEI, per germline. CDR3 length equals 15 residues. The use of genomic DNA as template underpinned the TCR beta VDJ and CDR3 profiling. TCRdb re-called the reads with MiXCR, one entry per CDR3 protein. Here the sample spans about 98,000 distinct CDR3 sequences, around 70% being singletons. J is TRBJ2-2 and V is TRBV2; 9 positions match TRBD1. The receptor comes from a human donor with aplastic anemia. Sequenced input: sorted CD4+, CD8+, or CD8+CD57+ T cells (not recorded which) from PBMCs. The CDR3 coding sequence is TGTGCCAGCAGCGCCGGGACAGGGAATACCGGGGAGCTGTTCTTT. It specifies CASSAGTGNTGELFF.